A selection of T cell receptor beta chains follows, all from one sample in a study of blood T cell repertoires in COVID-19. Profiled with immunoSEQ multiplex PCR; TCRdb holds only in-frame clones, not every one. The sample includes about 270,000 clones, roughly 86% of them seen just once. Sequenced material: PBMCs or T cells enriched from blood (not recorded which). These receptor sequences come from a woman aged 25 to 39 who had recovered from COVID-19. The CDR3 runs from the conserved cysteine through the conserved F or W. D genes are given only for firm matches. Size values are once, few and many counts, or a class for expanded clones, and some rows have none.

TRBD1	TRBV28	TRBJ1-5	-	CASSPGQGNQPQHF	TGTGCCAGCAGTCCCGGACAGGGCAATCAGCCCCAGCATTTT
-	TRBV5-4	TRBJ1-2	-	CASTEAGGNGYTF	TGTGCCAGCACCGAGGCGGGGGGCAATGGCTACACCTTC
-	TRBV29-1	TRBJ2-5	once	CSVGTVQETQYF	TGCAGCGTTGGGACAGTTCAAGAGACCCAGTACTTC
-	TRBV10-3	TRBJ2-3	-	CAISELGASTDTQYF	TGTGCCATCAGTGAGTTGGGGGCTAGCACAGATACGCAGTATTTT
TRBD1	TRBV11-2	TRBJ1-3	-	CASSNDRVGNTIYF	TGTGCCAGCAGCAACGACAGGGTCGGAAACACCATATATTTT
TRBD2	TRBV7-6	TRBJ2-7	-	CASTPLAGDSYEQYF	TGTGCCAGCACCCCACTAGCGGGGGACTCCTACGAGCAGTACTTC
TRBD1	TRBV28	TRBJ2-7	once	CASSRQTGAYEQYF	TGTGCCAGCAGTAGGCAGACAGGGGCCTACGAGCAGTACTTC
TRBD1	TRBV6-5	TRBJ1-5	-	CASSLTGGTQPQHF	TGTGCCAGCAGTTTAACAGGGGGAACTCAGCCCCAGCATTTT
-	TRBV28	TRBJ2-3	-	CASSFAGPTDTQYF	TGTGCCAGCAGTTTTGCAGGCCCCACAGATACGCAGTATTTT
-	TRBV4-2	TRBJ2-7	few	CASSQPTSGTGSYEQYF	TGTGCCAGCAGCCAACCCACCAGCGGCACTGGCTCCTACGAGCAGTACTTC
TRBD1	TRBV18	TRBJ2-7	once	CASSPGQGTGYEQYF	TGTGCCAGCTCACCAGGACAGGGAACGGGCTACGAGCAGTACTTC
-	TRBV5-1	TRBJ2-3	-	CASSFKWGGTDTQYF	TGCGCCAGCAGCTTCAAATGGGGGGGCACAGATACGCAGTATTTT
-	TRBV9	TRBJ2-7	-	CASSVAAGGYEQYF	TGTGCCAGCAGCGTAGCTGCGGGCGGCTACGAGCAGTACTTC
TRBD2	TRBV3-1/TRBV3-2	TRBJ2-3	few	CASSQDLFGGAMDTQYF	TGTGCCAGCAGCCAAGATCTCTTCGGGGGGGCTATGGATACGCAGTATTTT
-	TRBV11-2	TRBJ2-7	-	CASSLRQITTYEQYF	TGTGCCAGCAGCCTCAGACAGATTACGACCTACGAGCAGTACTTC
-	TRBV10-3	TRBJ1-5	-	CAISDGGDNQPQHF	TGTGCCATCAGTGATGGGGGCGACAATCAGCCCCAGCATTTT
-	TRBV28	TRBJ2-6	-	CASSFQATLSGANVLTF	TGTGCCAGCAGTTTCCAGGCCACACTCTCTGGGGCCAACGTCCTGACTTTC
-	TRBV3-1/TRBV3-2	TRBJ1-1	-	CASSQLEYTEAFF	TGTGCCAGCAGCCAACTGGAGTACACTGAAGCTTTCTTT
-	TRBV7-9	TRBJ2-4	-	CASRSGQSYNKNIQYF	TGTGCCAGCAGAAGTGGACAGTCCTACAACAAAAACATTCAGTACTTC
-	TRBV7-8	TRBJ2-7	once	CASSLAEGLQLGYYEQYF	TGTGCCAGCAGCTTAGCGGAGGGCTTGCAGTTAGGTTATTACGAGCAGTACTTC
TRBD1	TRBV28	TRBJ1-2	-	CAIMQGAHGYTF	TGTGCCATCATGCAGGGGGCGCATGGCTACACCTTC
TRBD2	TRBV27	TRBJ2-4	-	CASSPATRGLAGPKNIQYF	TGTGCCAGCAGTCCCGCGACACGCGGACTAGCGGGGCCCAAAAACATTCAGTACTTC
TRBD2	TRBV11-3	TRBJ2-7	-	CASTYGLAGGDYEQYF	TGTGCCAGCACCTATGGACTAGCGGGGGGCGACTACGAGCAGTACTTC
-	TRBV23-1	TRBJ2-7	-	CASSQWDNYEQYF	TGCGCCAGCAGTCAATGGGACAACTACGAGCAGTACTTC
-	TRBV27	TRBJ2-3	-	CASSRAGWTDTQYF	TGTGCCAGCAGTCGGGCAGGGTGGACAGATACGCAGTATTTT
-	TRBV3-1/TRBV3-2	TRBJ2-7	-	CASSPGDNYEQYF	TGTGCCAGCAGCCCCGGGGACAACTACGAGCAGTACTTC
TRBD2	TRBV10-3	TRBJ2-1	-	CAISEGQRGTYNEQFF	TGTGCCATCAGTGAAGGCCAGCGGGGTACCTACAATGAGCAGTTCTTC
TRBD2	TRBV6-2/TRBV6-3	TRBJ2-1	once	CASSYPPGLAGNEQFF	TGTGCCAGCAGTTATCCGCCGGGACTAGCTGGCAATGAGCAGTTCTTC
-	TRBV2	TRBJ2-7	-	CASRVREQYF	TGTGCCAGCAGGGTGAGGGAGCAGTACTTC
-	TRBV13	TRBJ1-1	once	CASSPARGRTEAFF	TGTGCCAGCAGCCCAGCCAGGGGCCGAACTGAAGCTTTCTTT
-	TRBV7-3	TRBJ1-2	-	CASSAKDSYGYTF	TGTGCCAGCAGCGCAAAGGACTCCTATGGCTACACCTTC
TRBD1	TRBV19	TRBJ1-2	-	CATRTGGNYGYTF	TGTGCCACCCGGACAGGGGGGAATTATGGCTACACCTTC
-	TRBV7-9	TRBJ1-5	-	CASSLELGDSNQPQHF	TGTGCCAGCAGCTTAGAGCTAGGGGATAGCAATCAGCCCCAGCATTTT
TRBD2	TRBV27	TRBJ2-5	-	CASSLGLAGAETQYF	TGTGCCAGCAGTTTAGGACTAGCGGGAGCGGAGACCCAGTACTTC
-	TRBV29-1	TRBJ2-6	-	CSALGGSGANVLTF	TGCAGCGCCTTAGGGGGCTCTGGGGCCAACGTCCTGACTTTC
TRBD1	TRBV19	TRBJ1-1	-	CASSRRTGQNTEAFF	TGTGCCAGTAGCAGAAGGACAGGACAGAACACTGAAGCTTTCTTT
TRBD1	TRBV29-1	TRBJ2-5	once	CSVDWDRSAETQYF	TGCAGCGTTGATTGGGACAGATCCGCAGAGACCCAGTACTTC
-	TRBV5-6	TRBJ1-2	-	CASSLEGHWGVYGYTF	TGTGCCAGCAGCCTGGAGGGCCACTGGGGGGTCTATGGCTACACCTTC
TRBD2	TRBV6-4	TRBJ2-3	-	CASSDSPSGEPDTQYF	TGTGCCAGCAGTGACTCGCCAAGCGGGGAGCCAGATACGCAGTATTTT
TRBD1	TRBV4-3	TRBJ2-1	-	CASSQDANQGARSNEQFF	TGCGCCAGCAGCCAAGATGCGAACCAGGGGGCTCGCAGTAATGAGCAGTTCTTC
-	TRBV6-2/TRBV6-3	TRBJ2-7	-	CASSYAGKREQYF	TGTGCCAGCAGTTACGCCGGGAAGCGCGAGCAGTACTTC
-	TRBV28	TRBJ1-1	-	CASSSLLTAPGAFF	TGTGCCAGCAGTTCACTTTTGACCGCTCCGGGAGCTTTCTTT
-	TRBV11-1	TRBJ1-4	-	CASSLERKLFF	TGTGCCAGCAGCTTAGAACGGAAACTGTTTTTT
TRBD2	TRBV27	TRBJ2-2	-	CASSLSPSGKNTGELFF	TGTGCCAGCAGTTTATCACCTAGCGGAAAAAACACCGGGGAGCTGTTTTTT